These T cell receptor beta chains were read from a single sample in a study of blood T cell repertoires in COVID-19. Repertoires were generated with immunoSEQ multiplex PCR, while TCRdb's copy carries only in-frame clones and drops some. This repertoire shows 200,000 to 250,000 clones, 80% found once; its top ten account for 6.5% to 9%. Sequencing input: PBMCs or T cells enriched from blood (not recorded which). The receptors originated from a woman between 40 and 50 years old with acute COVID-19. Both conserved end residues are part of each CDR3. Fields, in order: D gene, V gene, J gene, clone size, CDR3 length, CDR3 protein, CDR3 DNA. A D gene is named only where the DNA matches it firmly. Clone size appears in some rows only: once, few, many, or a class for an expanded clone.

TRBD2	TRBV6-1	TRBJ2-1	-	14	CASSETLAGGEQFF	TGTGCCAGCAGTGAGACCTTAGCGGGGGGCGAGCAGTTCTTC
-	TRBV30	TRBJ1-1	-	11	CAGGVVGRAFF	TGTGCCGGGGGGGTCGTGGGACGAGCTTTCTTT
-	TRBV4-1	TRBJ1-3	-	16	CASSHSGQSSGNTIYF	TGCGCCAGCAGCCATTCCGGACAGAGCTCTGGAAACACCATATATTTT
-	TRBV15	TRBJ1-2	few	13	CATSRDGRGGYTF	TGTGCCACCAGCAGAGATGGAAGGGGCGGCTACACCTTC
-	TRBV19	TRBJ1-5	-	15	CATRPGGRHNQPQHF	TGTGCCACCCGTCCGGGGGGGAGACACAATCAGCCCCAGCATTTT
TRBD2	TRBV6-2/TRBV6-3	TRBJ2-3	-	15	CASSLTSGRTDTQYF	TGTGCCAGCAGTCTGACTAGCGGGAGGACAGATACGCAGTATTTT
TRBD1	TRBV5-1	TRBJ1-1	-	16	CASSLTGGRMNTEAFF	TGCGCCAGCAGCTTGACAGGGGGAAGAATGAACACTGAAGCTTTCTTT
-	TRBV19	TRBJ1-3	-	13	CASMASSGNTIYF	TGTGCCAGTATGGCTAGCTCTGGAAACACCATATATTTT
-	TRBV9	TRBJ2-2	-	15	CASSKTGMTTGELFF	TGTGCCAGCAGCAAAACAGGGATGACCACCGGGGAGCTGTTTTTT
-	TRBV18	TRBJ1-4	once	16	CASSPNSGRSNEKLFF	TGTGCCAGCTCACCTAACAGTGGGCGATCTAATGAAAAACTGTTTTTT
TRBD1	TRBV29-1	TRBJ1-5	-	14	CSVTPGTGNQPQHF	TGCAGCGTGACCCCCGGGACAGGGAATCAGCCCCAGCATTTT
TRBD1	TRBV6-5	TRBJ2-7	-	14	CASSSTGGFYEQYF	TGTGCCAGCAGTTCGACAGGGGGGTTCTACGAGCAGTACTTC
-	TRBV19	TRBJ1-1	-	13	CASSILVGTEAFF	TGTGCCAGTAGTATTCTCGTCGGCACTGAAGCTTTCTTT
-	TRBV28	TRBJ2-5	-	13	CASNQGGSETQYF	TGTGCCAGCAATCAGGGGGGTTCAGAGACCCAGTACTTC
-	TRBV19	TRBJ1-2	-	15	CASSIFQEGNYGYTF	TGTGCCAGTAGTATATTCCAGGAGGGAAACTATGGCTACACCTTC
-	TRBV4-3	TRBJ2-1	-	17	CASSQDLPGGVKNEQFF	TGCGCCAGCAGCCAAGATCTCCCGGGGGGCGTCAAAAATGAGCAGTTCTTC
TRBD1	TRBV6-1	TRBJ2-7	few	15	CASSEYDRGSYEQYF	TGTGCCAGCAGTGAATACGACAGGGGTTCCTACGAGCAGTACTTC
-	TRBV28	TRBJ2-5	-	14	CASRSLTPRETQYF	TGTGCCAGCAGGTCTCTTACCCCCCGGGAGACCCAGTACTTC
TRBD1	TRBV4-1	TRBJ2-6	once	18	CASDRGHKIPSFANVLTF	TGCGCCAGCGACAGGGGGCATAAGATCCCTTCGTTTGCCAACGTCCTGACTTTC
TRBD1	TRBV7-3	TRBJ1-2	-	17	CASSPNPGQGGEYGYTF	TGTGCCAGCAGCCCAAACCCGGGACAGGGCGGCGAGTATGGCTACACCTTC
TRBD2	TRBV7-6	TRBJ2-7	-	16	CASSPARTSGSYEQYF	TGTGCCAGCAGCCCCGCACGGACTAGCGGGTCCTACGAGCAGTACTTC
TRBD1	TRBV7-9	TRBJ2-7	-	17	CASSSLGKGQGSYEQYF	TGTGCCAGCAGCTCCCTGGGCAAGGGACAGGGATCCTACGAGCAGTACTTC
-	TRBV24-1	TRBJ1-4	-	14	CATSASQSNEKLFF	TGTGCCACCAGTGCATCACAGTCTAATGAAAAACTGTTTTTT
-	TRBV5-1	TRBJ2-4	-	18	CASSLSVLAGTLSNIQYF	TGCGCCAGCAGCTTGTCCGTCCTTGCAGGGACACTCTCAAACATTCAGTACTTC
TRBD1	TRBV7-9	TRBJ1-4	-	17	CASSLDQGASTNEKLFF	TGTGCCAGCAGCTTAGATCAGGGGGCGTCTACTAATGAAAAACTGTTTTTT
TRBD2	TRBV5-1	TRBJ2-3	-	22	CASSYTPGLAGVLGVSTDTQYF	TGCGCCAGCAGCTATACCCCGGGACTAGCGGGAGTTCTAGGGGTAAGCACAGATACGCAGTATTTT
-	TRBV6-5	TRBJ1-4	once	13	CASSRQGGEKLFF	TGTGCCAGCAGTCGTCAGGGAGGCGAAAAACTGTTTTTT
-	TRBV28	TRBJ2-1	-	17	CASSKGLPVSSYNEQFF	TGTGCCAGCAGTAAGGGACTCCCTGTAAGCTCCTACAATGAGCAGTTCTTC
TRBD2	TRBV6-2/TRBV6-3	TRBJ2-4	-	14	CASSYSSGTNIQYF	TGTGCCAGCAGTTACTCCAGCGGGACGAACATTCAGTACTTC
TRBD2	TRBV30	TRBJ2-7	few	14	CAWSVRLAGYEQYF	TGTGCCTGGAGTGTTCGGCTAGCGGGATATGAGCAGTACTTC
TRBD1	TRBV27	TRBJ1-4	-	15	CASSRASAGGEKLFF	TGTGCCAGCAGCCGCGCGTCGGCAGGGGGTGAAAAACTGTTTTTT
-	TRBV4-1	TRBJ2-7	-	13	CASSQEARREQYF	TGCGCCAGCAGCCAAGAAGCGCGGAGGGAGCAGTACTTC
-	TRBV5-1	TRBJ1-4	once	14	CASSLGQGGEKLFF	TGCGCCAGCAGCTTGGGACAAGGGGGTGAAAAACTGTTTTTT
-	TRBV14	TRBJ2-3	-	16	CASSQGTQGRTDTQYF	TGTGCCAGCAGCCAAGGGACCCAGGGGCGCACAGATACGCAGTATTTT
TRBD1	TRBV25-1	TRBJ1-1	-	18	CASSEYKTGGYLNTEAFF	TGTGCCAGCAGTGAATATAAAACAGGGGGCTATTTGAACACTGAAGCTTTCTTT
TRBD2	TRBV29-1	TRBJ2-5	-	14	CSVLSGRAQETQYF	TGCAGCGTTCTTAGCGGGAGGGCCCAAGAGACCCAGTACTTC
-	TRBV11-2	TRBJ1-2	-	15	CASSLGRLLNYGYTF	TGTGCCAGCAGCTTAGGGCGACTCCTTAACTATGGCTACACCTTC
TRBD1	TRBV29-1	TRBJ1-5	-	13	CSVAGQGAQPQHF	TGCAGCGTTGCGGGGCAGGGGGCACAGCCCCAGCATTTT